The 14 T cell receptor beta chains below come from one sample, sequenced in a study of OX40 agonist ivuxolimab in advanced cancers. Some clones are missing from TCRdb's copy, which holds only in-frame ones; the method was immunoSEQ multiplex PCR. The sample has tens of thousands of clones, approximately 90% seen once. Sequenced here: CD4+ or CD8+ T cells sorted from blood, sampled in a trial of the OX40 agonist ivuxolimab. These receptors all stem from an adult with an advanced solid tumor such as melanoma, head and neck, liver or kidney cancer.

V usage is TRBV2 and J usage is TRBJ2-2, with D uncertain. V was cut by 7 bases and J by 6 bases, with 9 bases left in between. The germline V gene encodes CDR1 SNHLY and CDR2 FYNNEI. The CDR3 has 12 residues. CDR3 DNA: TGTGCCAGCATCGGGTTACCCGGGGAGCTGTTTTTT. Its protein product is CASIGLPGELFF.

The chain couples TRBV19 to TRBJ2-3, with TRBD1 matching over 8 bases. This CDR3 has 14 amino acids. V shed 5 bases and J 3 bases; nucleotides not matched to a gene: 4. From germline, CDR1 is LNHDA and CDR2 SQIVND (reference sequence). CDR3 in amino acids: CASSATGGTDTQYF. In DNA form, the CDR3 reads TGTGCCAGTAGTGCCACAGGGGGGACAGATACGCAGTATTTT.

Turning to this clone: Other DNA sequences in this sample translate to the same CDR3. The chain joins TRBV9 to TRBJ2-3, with D maybe TRBD2 (7 bases). Deletions cut 0 bases from V and 1 base from J, with 9 bases between. Germline V lookup: CDR1 SGDLS, CDR2 YYNGEE. The CDR3 totals 15 residues. The CDR3 DNA is TGTGCCAGCAGCGTAGAGGGGGGGGGCACAGATACGCAGTATTTT. Translating gives CASSVEGGGTDTQYF.

This rearrangement joins TRBV7-9 to TRBJ2-5; the match to TRBD2 covers 7 bases. Trimming removed 5 bases from V and 5 bases from J; junction bases left unmatched: 8. The V gene's germline CDR1 is SEHNR and CDR2 FQNEAQ (reference sequence). CDR3 length: 14 amino acids. Here the CDR3 reads CASSPWTSQETQYF. CDR3 DNA: TGTGCCAGCAGCCCTTGGACTAGTCAGGAGACCCAGTACTTC.

The rearrangement links TRBV9 to TRBJ2-3, with 12 bases fitting TRBD2. The CDR3 runs 19 residues. With 0 bases clipped from V and 0 bases from J, the junction kept 8 bases outside the gene matches. Germline V gene sequence: CDR1 SGDLS, CDR2 YYNGEE. The CDR3 sequence is CASSVELAGGSSSTDTQYF. In DNA, the CDR3 is TGTGCCAGCAGCGTAGAACTAGCGGGGGGATCATCTAGCACAGATACGCAGTATTTT.

V and J are TRBV30 and TRBJ2-4; D might be TRBD2 (5 bases). This CDR3 is 11 amino acids long. From germline, CDR1 is GTSNPN and CDR2 SVGIG (reference sequence). Deletions cut 1 base from V and 15 bases from J, with 13 bases between. The CDR3 nucleotides read TGTGCCTGGAGTGCGGGGTATATCAGGTACTTC. Translated: CAWSAGYIRYF.

In the case of this clone: Mismatch with germline at one junction end may stem from a read error. This chain connects TRBV7-9 to TRBJ1-1, with a weak D call TRBD1 (5 bases). CDR1 is SEHNR and CDR2 is FQNEAQ in the germline V gene (reference sequence). The CDR3 is made up of 12 amino acids. CDR3 in amino acids: CASRLGDTEAFF. CDR3 in DNA: TGTGCCAGCAGGTTAGGGGACACTGAAGCTTTCTTT.

The chain recombines TRBV5-1 with TRBJ2-7, with 7 nucleotides matching TRBD1. The junction had 4 bases not matched to a gene; V was cut back by 4 bases and J by 6 bases. In germline, CDR1 is SGHRS, CDR2 YFSETQ. CDR3 length equals 12 residues. CDR3 DNA sequence: TGCGCCAGCAGCCCACAGGGGCCCGAGCAGTACTTC. Its translation: CASSPQGPEQYF. Full variable domain (rest looked up from reference TRBV5-1 and TRBJ2-7): KAGVTQTPRYLIKTRGQQVTLSCSPISGHRSVSWYQQTPGQGLQFLFEYFSETQRNKGNFPGRFSGRQFSNSRSEMNVSTLELGDSALYLCASSPQGPEQYFGPGTRLTVT.

The chain uses TRBV27 and TRBJ1-4; no reliable D call. V gave up 4 bases and J gave up 6 bases, with 3 bases separating them. Germline CDR1 MNHEY, CDR2 SMNVEV (reference sequence). This CDR3 has 11 residues. This CDR3 reads CASSSYEKLFF. The CDR3 DNA reads TGTGCCAGCAGTTCCTATGAAAAACTGTTTTTT.

This clone was seen a few times. The chain recombines TRBV30 with TRBJ1-2, with D unresolved. CDR3 length: 11 amino acids. Trimming shortened V by 7 bases and J by 8 bases, and 14 bases separated the two germline ends. Germline lookup yields CDR1 GTSNPN and CDR2 SVGIG (reference sequence). DNA for the CDR3: TGTGCCTTCAGGCTACGCGACGGCTACACCTTC. This translates into CAFRLRDGYTF.

In DNA form, the CDR3 reads TGTGCCAGCAGCTTAGGATATAACGGACTAGCGGGGGGACAAGAGACCCAGTACTTC. This encodes CASSLGYNGLAGGQETQYF. The rearrangement uses TRBV7-9 and TRBJ2-5; 14 bases match TRBD2. Germline V gene sequence: CDR1 SEHNR, CDR2 FQNEAQ (reference sequence). V gave up 1 base and J gave up 2 bases; unmatched junction bases: 9. The CDR3 loop spans 19 amino acids.

The chain's CDR3 is CASREGQSNEKLFF. DNA for the CDR3: TGTGCCAGCAGGGAGGGACAGTCTAATGAAAAACTGTTTTTT. This chain uses TRBV2 with TRBJ1-4, with TRBD1 identical over 7 bases. V was clipped by 6 bases and J by 3 bases; unmatched bases: 4. The germline V gene encodes CDR1 SNHLY and CDR2 FYNNEI. The CDR3 spans 14 residues.

The gene calls are TRBV7-9 and TRBJ1-4, with a weak D call TRBD1 (5 bases). Trimming removed 4 bases from V and 7 bases from J, with 13 bases in between. The CDR3 has 14 amino acids. In germline, CDR1 is SEHNR, CDR2 FQNEAQ (reference sequence). Written as DNA, the CDR3 is TGTGCCAGCAGCTCTGTAGGGGTTTTTGAAAAACTGTTTTTT. This sequence encodes CASSSVGVFEKLFF.

This clone came up once. V gene TRBV6-6 combines with J gene TRBJ2-5, with 10 positions matching TRBD1. The better agreement between TRBJ2-7 and the DNA end casts doubt on the J call. This CDR3 has 15 residues. Germline CDR1 MNHNY, CDR2 SVGAGI (reference sequence). CDR3 protein: CASSSRQGAAYEQYF. The CDR3 DNA reads TGTGCCAGCAGCTCTCGACAGGGGGCGGCCTACGAGCAGTACTTC.